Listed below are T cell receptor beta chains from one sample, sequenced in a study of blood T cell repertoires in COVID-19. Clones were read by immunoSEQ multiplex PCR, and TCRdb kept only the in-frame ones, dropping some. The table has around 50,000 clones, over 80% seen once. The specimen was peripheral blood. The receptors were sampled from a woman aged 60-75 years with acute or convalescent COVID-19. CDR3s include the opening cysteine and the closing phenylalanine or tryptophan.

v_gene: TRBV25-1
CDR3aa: CASSERGITEAFF

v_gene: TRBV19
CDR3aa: CASKDTYQPQHF

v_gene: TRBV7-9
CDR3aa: CASSSGEYGYTF

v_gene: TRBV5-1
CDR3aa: CASSLGQQPDTQYF

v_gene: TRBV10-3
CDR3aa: CAISETSGRSNTGELFF

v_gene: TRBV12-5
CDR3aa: CASGTHRDRERYGYTF

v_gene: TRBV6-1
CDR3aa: CASSEATGSIKYGQPQHF

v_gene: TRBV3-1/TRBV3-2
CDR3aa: CASSRDRGSEQYF

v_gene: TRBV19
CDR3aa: CASSMGQGREQYF

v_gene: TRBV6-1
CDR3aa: CASSEQGSYNEQFF

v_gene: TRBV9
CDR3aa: CASSVDNRGYGYTF

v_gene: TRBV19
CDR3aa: CASSIVLPDNSPLHF

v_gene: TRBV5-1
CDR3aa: CASSLTGPMNTGELFF

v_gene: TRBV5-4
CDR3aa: CASSLGGRNTEAFF

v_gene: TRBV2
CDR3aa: CASSVEAPSTDTQYF

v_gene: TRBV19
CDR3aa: CASSIVRNNEQFF

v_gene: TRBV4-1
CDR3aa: CASSRGDRKQFF

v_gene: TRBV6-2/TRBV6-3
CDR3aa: CASSLDRLDQPQHF